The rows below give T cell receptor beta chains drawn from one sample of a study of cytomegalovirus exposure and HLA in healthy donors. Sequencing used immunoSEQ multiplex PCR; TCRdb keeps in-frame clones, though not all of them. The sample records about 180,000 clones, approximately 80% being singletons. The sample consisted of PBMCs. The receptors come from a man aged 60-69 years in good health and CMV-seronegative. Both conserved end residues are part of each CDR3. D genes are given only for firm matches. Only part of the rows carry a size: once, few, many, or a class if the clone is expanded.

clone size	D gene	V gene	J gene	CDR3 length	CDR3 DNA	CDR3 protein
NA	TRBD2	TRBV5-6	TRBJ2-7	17	TGTGCCAGCAGCAATGCAGGGGTAGCGGGAGGGCCCCACGAGCAGTACTTC	CASSNAGVAGGPHEQYF
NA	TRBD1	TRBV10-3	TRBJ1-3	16	TGTGCCATCAGTGAGCCCCGGACAGGGTCTGGAAACACCATATATTTT	CAISEPRTGSGNTIYF
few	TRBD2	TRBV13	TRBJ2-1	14	TGTGCCAGCAGCCTACGGACTAGTTCCTATGAGCAGTTCTTC	CASSLRTSSYEQFF
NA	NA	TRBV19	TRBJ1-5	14	TGTGCCAGTAGTATCCCGGGGGAGGGTCAGCCCCAGCATTTT	CASSIPGEGQPQHF
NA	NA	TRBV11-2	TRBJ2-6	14	TGTGCCAGCAGCTTTCCCTTCGGGGCCAACGTCCTGACTTTC	CASSFPFGANVLTF
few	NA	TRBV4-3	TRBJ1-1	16	TGCGCCAGCAGCAACCCGGGACTTTCTTTGAACACTGAAGCTTTCTTT	CASSNPGLSLNTEAFF
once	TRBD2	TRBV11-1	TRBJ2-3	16	TGTGCCAGCAGCCAGATCGGGACTAGCAAGACAGATACGCAGTATTTT	CASSQIGTSKTDTQYF
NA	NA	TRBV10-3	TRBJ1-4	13	TGTGCCATCAGCCAGGGTAATGATGAAAAACTGTTTTTT	CAISQGNDEKLFF
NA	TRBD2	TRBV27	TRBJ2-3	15	TGTGCCAGCAGTCCTACTAGCGGGAAGACAGATACGCAGTATTTT	CASSPTSGKTDTQYF
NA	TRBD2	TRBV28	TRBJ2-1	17	TGTGCCAGCAGTTTTTCTAGGGCTAGCGGAGCCTACAATGAGCAGTTCTTC	CASSFSRASGAYNEQFF
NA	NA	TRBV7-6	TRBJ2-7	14	TGTGCCAGCAGCTTAGGTCCAGGGATGTACGAGCAGTACTTC	CASSLGPGMYEQYF
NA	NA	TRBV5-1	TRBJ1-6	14	TGCGCCAGCTCCACTGGGGGGAATAATTCACCCCTCCACTTT	CASSTGGNNSPLHF
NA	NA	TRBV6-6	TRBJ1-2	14	TGTGCCGGAAGACGGGCCATCGGGGACTATGGCTACCCCTTC	CAGRRAIGDYGYPF
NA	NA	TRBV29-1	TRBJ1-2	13	TGCAGCGTTGAAGGTTGGGGGGGCTATGGCTACACCTTC	CSVEGWGGYGYTF
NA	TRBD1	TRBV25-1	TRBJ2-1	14	TGTGCCAGCAGCGGGACAGGGACCTACAATGAGCAGTTCTTC	CASSGTGTYNEQFF
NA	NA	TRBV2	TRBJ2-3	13	TGTGCCAGCAGTGAGTCCAGGGGCGGTTTTCCGTATTTT	CASSESRGGFPYF
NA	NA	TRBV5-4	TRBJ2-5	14	TGTGCCAGCAGCCTGAGGGAAGGGCCGGAGACCCAGTACTTC	CASSLREGPETQYF
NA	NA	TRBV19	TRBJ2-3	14	TGTGCCAGTAGTCCCTCGGGGGTGGATGGAACGCAGTATTTT	CASSPSGVDGTQYF
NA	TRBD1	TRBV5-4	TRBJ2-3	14	TGTGCCAGCAGCGCACGACAGGGGGCAGATACGCAGTATTTT	CASSARQGADTQYF
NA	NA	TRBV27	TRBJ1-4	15	TGTGCCAGCAGTTTATTTGGTAACATTAATGAAAAACTGTTTTTT	CASSLFGNINEKLFF
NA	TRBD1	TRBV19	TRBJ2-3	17	TGTGCCAGTAGTACCAATAATGGACAGGGAGGCACAGATACGCAGTATTTT	CASSTNNGQGGTDTQYF
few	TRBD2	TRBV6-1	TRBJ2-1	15	TGTGCCAGCACCCAACGGACTAGCGGACACAATGAGCAGTTCTTC	CASTQRTSGHNEQFF
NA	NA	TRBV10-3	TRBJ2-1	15	TGTGCCATCAGTGAGTCGACGGAGGGTTACAATGAGCAGTTCTTC	CAISESTEGYNEQFF
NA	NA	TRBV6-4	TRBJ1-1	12	TGTGCCAGCAGTGAGGGGGGAGGGAGGGCTTTCTTT	CASSEGGGRAFF